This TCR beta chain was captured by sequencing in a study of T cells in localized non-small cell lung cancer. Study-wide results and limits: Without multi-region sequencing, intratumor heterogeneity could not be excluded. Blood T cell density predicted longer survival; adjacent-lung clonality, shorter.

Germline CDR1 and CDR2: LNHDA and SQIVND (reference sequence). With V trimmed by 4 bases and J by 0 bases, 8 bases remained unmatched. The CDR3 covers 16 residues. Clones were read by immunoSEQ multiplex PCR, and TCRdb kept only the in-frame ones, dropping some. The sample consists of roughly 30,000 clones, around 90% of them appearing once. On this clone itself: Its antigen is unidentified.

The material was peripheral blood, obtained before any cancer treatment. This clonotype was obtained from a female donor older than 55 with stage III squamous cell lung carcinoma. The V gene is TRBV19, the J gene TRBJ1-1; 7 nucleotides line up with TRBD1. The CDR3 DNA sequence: TGTGCCAGTAGTACTGTCCCGGGACAGATGAACACTGAAGCTTTCTTT. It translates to CASSTVPGQMNTEAFF.